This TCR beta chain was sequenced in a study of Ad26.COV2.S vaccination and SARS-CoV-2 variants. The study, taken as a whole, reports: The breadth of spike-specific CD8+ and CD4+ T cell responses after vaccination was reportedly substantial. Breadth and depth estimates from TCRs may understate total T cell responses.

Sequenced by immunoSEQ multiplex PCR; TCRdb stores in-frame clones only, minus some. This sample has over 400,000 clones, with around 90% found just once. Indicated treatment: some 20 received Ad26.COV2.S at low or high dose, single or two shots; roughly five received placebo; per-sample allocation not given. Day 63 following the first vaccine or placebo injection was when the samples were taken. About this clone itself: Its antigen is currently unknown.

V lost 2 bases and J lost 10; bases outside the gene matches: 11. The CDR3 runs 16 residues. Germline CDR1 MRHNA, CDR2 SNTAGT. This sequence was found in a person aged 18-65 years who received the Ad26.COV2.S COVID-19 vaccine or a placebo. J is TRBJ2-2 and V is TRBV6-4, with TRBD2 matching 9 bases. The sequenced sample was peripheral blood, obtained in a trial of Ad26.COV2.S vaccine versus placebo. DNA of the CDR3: TGTGCCAGCAGTGACAGAATTGGCGGGAGGGCCTCGGAGCTGTTTTTT. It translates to CASSDRIGGRASELFF.